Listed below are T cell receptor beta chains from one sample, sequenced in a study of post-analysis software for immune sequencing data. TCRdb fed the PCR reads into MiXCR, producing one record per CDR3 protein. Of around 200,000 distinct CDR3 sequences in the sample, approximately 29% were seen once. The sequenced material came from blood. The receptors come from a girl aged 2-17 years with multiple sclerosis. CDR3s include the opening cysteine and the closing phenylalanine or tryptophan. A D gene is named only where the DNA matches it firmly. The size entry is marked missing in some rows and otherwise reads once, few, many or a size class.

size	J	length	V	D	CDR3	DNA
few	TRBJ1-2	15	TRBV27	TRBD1	CASSPTLTGNYGYTF	TGTGCCAGCAGCCCCACCCTGACAGGGAACTATGGCTACACCTTC
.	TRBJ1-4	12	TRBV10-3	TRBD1	CAFRGTNEKLFF	TGTGCCTTCAGGGGGACCAATGAAAAACTGTTTTTT
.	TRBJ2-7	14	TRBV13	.	CASSFPQEDCEQYF	TGTGCCAGCAGCTTCCCCCAGGAGGACTGCGAGCAGTACTTC
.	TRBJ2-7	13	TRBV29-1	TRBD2	CSAAAGGNYEQYF	TGCAGCGCCGCGGCGGGAGGTAACTACGAGCAGTACTTC
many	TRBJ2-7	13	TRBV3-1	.	CASSQSPGFQQYF	TGTGCCAGCAGCCAATCCCCCGGGTTTCAGCAGTACTTC
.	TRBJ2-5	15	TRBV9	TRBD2	CASSITSGRSETQYF	TGTGCCAGCAGCATTACTAGCGGGAGGTCAGAGACCCAGTACTTC
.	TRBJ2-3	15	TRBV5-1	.	CASSLDGPFTDTQYF	TGCGCCAGCAGCTTGGACGGACCTTTCACAGATACGCAGTATTTT
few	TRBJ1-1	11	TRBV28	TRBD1	CASRLTGGAFF	TGTGCCAGCAGGCTGACAGGGGGGGCTTTCTTT
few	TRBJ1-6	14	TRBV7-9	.	CASSYDRSGSPLHF	TGTGCCAGCAGCTACGACAGGTCCGGGTCACCCCTCCACTTT
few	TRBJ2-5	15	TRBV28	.	CASSPAGRYQETQYF	TGTGCCAGCAGTCCCGCGGGACGGTACCAAGAGACCCAGTACTTC
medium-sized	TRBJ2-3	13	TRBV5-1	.	CASSSLGTDTQYF	TGCGCCAGCAGCTCGCTAGGTACAGATACGCAGTATTTT
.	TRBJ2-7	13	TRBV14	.	CASSQELYNEQYF	TGTGCCAGCAGCCAAGAGTTGTACAATGAGCAGTACTTC
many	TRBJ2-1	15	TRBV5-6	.	CASSLFGQPHNEQFF	TGTGCCAGCAGCTTATTTGGCCAACCCCACAATGAGCAGTTCTTC
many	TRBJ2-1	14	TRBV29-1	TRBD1	CSVELGTGYNEQFF	TGCAGCGTTGAATTAGGGACAGGCTACAATGAGCAGTTCTTC
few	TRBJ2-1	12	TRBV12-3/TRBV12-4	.	CVEEGEDNEQFF	TGTGTCGAGGAGGGGGAGGATAATGAGCAGTTCTTC
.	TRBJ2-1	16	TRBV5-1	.	CASSRGNSLTQETQFF	TGCGCCAGCAGCAGAGGGAACAGCCTAACCCAAGAGACCCAGTTCTTC
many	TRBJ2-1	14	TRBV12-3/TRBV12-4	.	CASSRGATYNEQFF	TGTGCCAGCAGCCGCGGGGCAACCTACAATGAGCAGTTCTTC
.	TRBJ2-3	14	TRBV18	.	CASSPTENTDTQYF	TGTGCCAGCTCACCGACAGAGAACACAGATACGCAGTATTTT
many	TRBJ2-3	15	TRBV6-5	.	CASSYSRGETDTQYF	TGTGCCAGCAGTTACTCCAGGGGCGAGACAGATACGCAGTATTTT
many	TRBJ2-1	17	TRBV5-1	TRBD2	CASSRMPSGSSYNEQFF	TGCGCCAGCAGCCGTATGCCTAGCGGGAGCTCCTACAATGAGCAGTTCTTC
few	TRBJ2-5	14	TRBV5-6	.	CASSQRGIQETQYF	TGTGCCAGCAGCCAGCGAGGGATCCAAGAGACCCAGTACTTC
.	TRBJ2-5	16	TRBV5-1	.	CASSLAKRDFQETQYF	TGCGCCAGCAGCTTGGCCAAACGGGACTTCCAAGAGACCCAGTACTTC
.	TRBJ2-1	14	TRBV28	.	CASSPFQGKDEQFF	TGTGCCAGCAGCCCTTTCCAGGGGAAGGATGAGCAGTTCTTC
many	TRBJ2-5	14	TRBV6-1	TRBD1	CASGTGAWGETQYF	TGTGCCAGCGGAACAGGGGCCTGGGGGGAGACCCAGTACTTC
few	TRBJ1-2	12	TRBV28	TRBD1	CASSDRVYGYTF	TGTGCCAGCAGTGACAGGGTGTATGGCTACACCTTC
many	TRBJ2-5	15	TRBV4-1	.	CASSQDKGRQETQYF	TGCGCCAGCAGCCAAGATAAGGGCAGACAAGAGACCCAGTACTTC
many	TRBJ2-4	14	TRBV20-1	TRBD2	CSARRTSGRDIQYF	TGCAGTGCTCGCAGGACTAGCGGGAGAGACATTCAGTACTTC
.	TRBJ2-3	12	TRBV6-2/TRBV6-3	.	CAGSYDRRMQYF	TGTGCCGGCAGTTACGACCGTAGAATGCAGTATTTT
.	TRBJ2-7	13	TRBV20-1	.	CSASLGERDEQYF	TGCAGTGCTTCCCTCGGGGAGAGGGACGAGCAGTACTTC
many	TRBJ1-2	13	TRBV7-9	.	CASSLNGLDGYTF	TGTGCCAGCAGCTTGAACGGGCTTGATGGCTACACCTTC
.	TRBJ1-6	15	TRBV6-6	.	CARSFSQGGNSPPHF	TGTGCCCGCAGTTTCTCACAGGGTGGAAACTCACCCCCCCACTTT
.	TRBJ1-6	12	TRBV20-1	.	CSARDADSPLHF	TGCAGTGCTAGAGATGCGGATTCACCCCTCCACTTT
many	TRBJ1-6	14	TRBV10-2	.	CASSGQGGNSPLHF	TGCGCCAGCAGTGGGCAGGGAGGTAATTCACCCCTCCACTTT
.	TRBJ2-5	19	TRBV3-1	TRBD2	CASSLFFEPGTRSRNEQYF	TGTGCCAGCAGCCTGTTTTTTGAACCCGGGACTAGAAGTCGCAATGAGCAGTACTTC
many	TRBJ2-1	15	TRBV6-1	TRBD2	CASRSGTSGDNEQFF	TGTGCCAGCAGATCCGGGACTAGCGGAGACAATGAGCAGTTCTTC
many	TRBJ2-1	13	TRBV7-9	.	CASSSVESNEQFF	TGTGCCAGCAGTTCGGTAGAGTCTAATGAGCAGTTCTTC
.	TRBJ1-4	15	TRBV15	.	CATGPPGATNEKRFF	TGTGCCACCGGTCCGCCAGGGGCAACTAATGAAAAACGGTTTTTT
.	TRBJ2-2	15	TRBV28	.	CASRSGTMNTGELFF	TGTGCCAGCAGGTCCGGGACCATGAACACCGGGGAGCTGTTTTTT
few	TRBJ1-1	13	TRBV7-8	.	CASSFREQSEAFF	TGTGCCAGCAGCTTCCGGGAGCAGTCTGAAGCTTTCTTT
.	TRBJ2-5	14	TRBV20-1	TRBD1	CSARQGTGKETQYF	TGCAGTGCTAGACAAGGGACAGGAAAAGAGACCCAGTACTTC
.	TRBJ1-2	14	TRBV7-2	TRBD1	CASSVTRQGYGYTF	TGTGCCAGCAGCGTTACGAGACAGGGGTATGGCTACACCTTC
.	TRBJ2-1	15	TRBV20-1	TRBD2	CSARVRGLAGNKQFF	TGCAGTGCTAGAGTTAGGGGACTAGCAGGCAATAAGCAGTTCTTC
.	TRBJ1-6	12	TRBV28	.	CASRVDNSPRHF	TGTGCCAGCCGGGTGGATAATTCACCCCGCCACTTT
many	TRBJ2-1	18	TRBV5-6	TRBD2	CASSSPGTSGASYNEQFF	TGTGCCAGCAGCTCACCCGGGACTAGCGGGGCCTCCTACAATGAGCAGTTCTTC
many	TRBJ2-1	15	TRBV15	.	CATSDGGRSYNEQFF	TGTGCCACCAGCGACGGGGGGCGCTCCTACAATGAGCAGTTCTTC
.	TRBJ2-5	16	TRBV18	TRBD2	CASSVRLAGGQETQYF	TGTGCCAGCTCCGTTCGACTAGCGGGGGGCCAAGAGACCCAGTACTTC
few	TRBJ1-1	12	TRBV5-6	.	CASRTGQSGAFF	TGTGCCAGCAGAACCGGACAGAGCGGAGCTTTCTTT
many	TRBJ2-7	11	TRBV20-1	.	CSARQPYEQYF	TGCAGTGCTAGACAACCCTACGAGCAGTACTTC
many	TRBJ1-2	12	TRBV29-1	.	CSVEVANYGYTF	TGCAGCGTTGAGGTTGCTAACTATGGCTACACCTTC
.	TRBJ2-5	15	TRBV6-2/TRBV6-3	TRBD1	CASSLPGQGDETQYF	TGTGCCAGCAGCCTTCCGGGACAGGGTGACGAGACCCAGTACTTC
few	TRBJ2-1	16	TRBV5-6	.	CASSLGLLQLGGEQFF	TGTGCCAGCAGCTTGGGATTATTGCAGCTAGGAGGTGAGCAGTTCTTC
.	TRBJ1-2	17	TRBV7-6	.	CASSLGGVTTTNYGYTF	TGTGCCAGCAGCTTAGGAGGGGTCACGACGACTAACTATGGCTACACCTTC
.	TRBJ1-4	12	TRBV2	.	CASSMIGKKLIF	TGTGCCAGCAGTATGATTGGCAAAAAACTGATTTTT
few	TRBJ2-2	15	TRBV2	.	CASSEAPRGTGELFF	TGTGCCAGCAGTGAAGCCCCTAGGGGCACCGGGGAGCTGTTTTTT